The rows below give T cell receptor beta chains drawn from one sample of a study of blood T cells in healthy people across ages. TCRdb recomputed calls from the 5' RACE reads with MiXCR, one row per CDR3 protein. Here the sample spans more than 600,000 distinct CDR3 sequences, roughly 25% being singletons. These data were also reused for a study on T cells of mothers and their children.

The sample was blood. The origin of the receptors is a boy aged 5-17 years in good health. CDR3s include the opening cysteine and the closing phenylalanine or tryptophan. The D gene is left open where the match is weak. Some rows mark clone size as missing; the rest say once, few, many or name a class of expanded clone.

.	TRBV7-3	TRBD1	TRBJ1-1	TGTGCCAGCAGCCCCGGAGACAGGGGGACTGAAGCTTTCTTT	CASSPGDRGTEAFF
.	TRBV7-9	.	TRBJ1-3	TGTGCCAGCAGCTTAGCCGATCTGCGGCGGAACACCATATATTTT	CASSLADLRRNTIYF
.	TRBV4-2	.	TRBJ2-1	TGTGCCAGCAGCCAAGAAGGGGGGGTTCGCAATGAGCAGTTCTTC	CASSQEGGVRNEQFF
few	TRBV16	.	TRBJ2-7	TGTGCCAGCAGCCAATCGGCAGATGCCTACGAGCAGTACTTC	CASSQSADAYEQYF
few	TRBV12-3/TRBV12-4	.	TRBJ2-7	TGTGCCAGCAGTTTCTTCGAGCAAAGCTACGAGCAGTACTTC	CASSFFEQSYEQYF
.	TRBV7-9	.	TRBJ1-2	TGTGCCAGCAGCGGATATGACAGGCTATATGGCTACACCTTC	CASSGYDRLYGYTF
.	TRBV9	.	TRBJ2-1	TGTGCCAGCAGCGTAGCGGGCGGCCATGAGCAGTTCTTC	CASSVAGGHEQFF
.	TRBV12-3/TRBV12-4	TRBD1	TRBJ1-5	TGTGCCAGCAGCACAGGGGAATTCCTGAGCAATCAGCCCCAGCATTTT	CASSTGEFLSNQPQHF
.	TRBV3-1	.	TRBJ2-3	TGTGCCAGCAGCAGTCTAGCTATCACAGATACGCAGTATTTT	CASSSLAITDTQYF
.	TRBV5-1	.	TRBJ1-1	TGCGCCAGCAGCTTGGTGGGGACGGCGAACACTGAAGCTTTCTTT	CASSLVGTANTEAFF